A selection of T cell receptor beta chains follows, all from one sample in a study of blood T cell repertoires in COVID-19. TCRdb's table, derived via immunoSEQ multiplex PCR, lists solely in-frame clones and lacks some. The table records about 280,000 clones, around 87% of them present only once. The specimen was PBMCs or T cells enriched from blood (not recorded which). These receptors were obtained from a woman between 18 and 29 years old with acute COVID-19. The CDR3 runs from the conserved cysteine through the conserved F or W. A D gene is named only where the DNA matches it firmly. Clone size is not always given. Where it is, it says once, few, many or a class for expanded clones.

TRBV11-2	TRBJ2-1	NA	NA	CASSSRRDYNEQFF	TGTGCCAGCAGCTCAAGGCGGGATTACAATGAGCAGTTCTTC
TRBV18	TRBJ2-1	NA	TRBD1	CASSPGQELEQFF	TGTGCCAGCTCACCTGGACAGGAACTAGAGCAGTTCTTC
TRBV2	TRBJ2-3	few	NA	CASSTGTAKVSTDTQYF	TGTGCCAGCAGTACCGGGACTGCTAAAGTAAGCACAGATACGCAGTATTTT
TRBV20-1	TRBJ2-1	NA	NA	CSASQLGTYNEQFF	TGCAGTGCTAGTCAACTAGGGACCTACAATGAGCAGTTCTTC
TRBV28	TRBJ2-6	NA	TRBD2	CASSLLSGPSSVLTF	TGTGCCAGCAGTTTACTTAGCGGGCCCAGTTCCGTCCTGACTTTC
TRBV5-8	TRBJ2-2	NA	NA	CASSLPGQSNTGELFF	TGTGCCAGCAGCTTACCAGGACAGAGTAACACCGGGGAGCTGTTTTTT
TRBV6-4	TRBJ2-1	many	TRBD2	CASSETSGSYNEQFF	TGTGCCAGCAGTGAGACTAGCGGGAGTTACAATGAGCAGTTCTTC
TRBV18	TRBJ1-5	NA	TRBD1	CASSPGQGSYSNQPQHF	TGTGCCAGCTCTCCGGGACAGGGCTCTTATAGCAATCAGCCCCAGCATTTT
TRBV15	TRBJ1-2	once	TRBD1	CATSIRQGRGGYTF	TGTGCCACCAGCATCCGACAGGGAAGAGGGGGCTACACCTTC
TRBV9	TRBJ2-6	NA	NA	CASSVGQPGAGANVLTF	TGTGCCAGCAGCGTGGGACAGCCGGGAGCTGGGGCCAACGTCCTGACTTTC
TRBV12-3/TRBV12-4	TRBJ2-1	NA	NA	CASSRSYTGWQFF	TGTGCCAGCAGCCGTTCGTACACAGGGTGGCAGTTCTTC
TRBV27	TRBJ1-6	NA	TRBD1	CASNLPPNRGSYNSPLHF	TGTGCCAGCAATCTCCCCCCCAACAGGGGCTCCTATAATTCACCCCTCCACTTT
TRBV11-2	TRBJ1-6	NA	NA	CASSLDLDLLSPLHF	TGTGCCAGCAGCTTAGACCTAGACCTCCTTTCACCCCTCCACTTT
TRBV11-3	TRBJ2-3	NA	NA	CASSLDTAGPTDTQYF	TGTGCCAGCAGCTTAGATACGGCGGGCCCCACAGATACGCAGTATTTT
TRBV15	TRBJ1-2	NA	NA	CATSLIPTEYGYTF	TGTGCCACCAGCCTCATTCCGACGGAGTATGGCTACACCTTC
TRBV18	TRBJ1-1	NA	NA	CASSPPKGLIDTEAFF	TGTGCCAGCTCACCACCCAAGGGACTAATTGACACTGAAGCTTTCTTT
TRBV7-2	TRBJ1-2	NA	TRBD1	CASSTAGTGRYGYTF	TGTGCCAGCAGCACCGCTGGGACAGGCCGTTATGGCTACACCTTC
TRBV9	TRBJ1-5	NA	TRBD1	CASSVANRGGHWPQHF	TGTGCCAGCAGCGTAGCTAACAGGGGAGGCCATTGGCCCCAGCATTTT
TRBV29-1	TRBJ2-7	NA	TRBD2	CSVEASGTYEQYF	TGCAGCGTTGAGGCTAGCGGGACCTACGAGCAGTACTTC